This is a list of T cell receptor beta chains from one sample in a study of a mutant IDH1 vaccine in newly diagnosed glioma. The method was immunoSEQ multiplex PCR; TCRdb's version includes in-frame clones alone and lacks a portion of them. Of 60,000 to 100,000 clones listed, roughly 85% are singletons. These receptors are not linked to any known antigen. The sequencing used PBMCs, collected from a glioma patient whose treatment included an IDH1 peptide vaccine. The receptors stem from a woman aged 45-65 years with glioma. Each CDR3 is given with its conserved first and last residue. Fields, in order: CDR3 DNA, CDR3 protein, V gene, D gene, clone size, J gene. D genes are given only for firm matches. The size field is filled for only some rows; it gives once, few, many or a size class.

cdr3_nt: TGTGCCAGCACCAAAGCAGGAAGCTACAATGAGCAGTTCTTC
cdr3_aa: CASTKAGSYNEQFF
v_call: TRBV6-5
d_call: -
clone_size: -
j_call: TRBJ2-1

cdr3_nt: TGTGCCAGCAGCCCCGGGACTAGCGGGAGGGATACGCAGTATTTT
cdr3_aa: CASSPGTSGRDTQYF
v_call: TRBV4-2
d_call: TRBD2
clone_size: -
j_call: TRBJ2-3

cdr3_nt: TGCGCCAGCAGCTTCCTAGCTTCCACAGATACGCAGTATTTT
cdr3_aa: CASSFLASTDTQYF
v_call: TRBV5-1
d_call: -
clone_size: -
j_call: TRBJ2-3

cdr3_nt: TGTGCCAGCACCACCGGGGGCAGTGGCTACACCTTC
cdr3_aa: CASTTGGSGYTF
v_call: TRBV28
d_call: -
clone_size: -
j_call: TRBJ1-2

cdr3_nt: TGTGCCAGCAGTTTTCAAGCCGACAGGGGTTGGGGCTACACCTTC
cdr3_aa: CASSFQADRGWGYTF
v_call: TRBV28
d_call: TRBD1
clone_size: -
j_call: TRBJ1-2

cdr3_nt: TGTGCCAGCAGTTTAAGTTCGAAGCAGACTAATAAGGACTATGGCTACACCTTC
cdr3_aa: CASSLSSKQTNKDYGYTF
v_call: TRBV27
d_call: -
clone_size: -
j_call: TRBJ1-2

cdr3_nt: TGTGCCAGCAGTGCGGGACAGAACACTGAAGCTTTCTTT
cdr3_aa: CASSAGQNTEAFF
v_call: TRBV6-6
d_call: -
clone_size: -
j_call: TRBJ1-1

cdr3_nt: TGCGCCAGCAGTGACAGGACAGGGACCACTGAAGCTTTCTTT
cdr3_aa: CASSDRTGTTEAFF
v_call: TRBV10-2
d_call: TRBD1
clone_size: -
j_call: TRBJ1-1

cdr3_nt: TGTGCCAGCAGTTTGACTAGCACCTACGAGCAGTACTTC
cdr3_aa: CASSLTSTYEQYF
v_call: TRBV28
d_call: TRBD2
clone_size: -
j_call: TRBJ2-7

cdr3_nt: TGTGCCATCAGTGAGGGGCAGGGGGCTTCCGGGGAGCTGTTTTTT
cdr3_aa: CAISEGQGASGELFF
v_call: TRBV10-3
d_call: TRBD1
clone_size: -
j_call: TRBJ2-2

cdr3_nt: TGCGCCAGCAGCTGGGTTGGAGCGGTACAAGAGACCCAGTACTTC
cdr3_aa: CASSWVGAVQETQYF
v_call: TRBV5-1
d_call: -
clone_size: -
j_call: TRBJ2-5

cdr3_nt: TGCGCCAGCAGCTCCGGGACAGGGCAAGAGACCCAGTACTTC
cdr3_aa: CASSSGTGQETQYF
v_call: TRBV5-1
d_call: TRBD1
clone_size: -
j_call: TRBJ2-5

cdr3_nt: TGTGCCATCAGTGAGTCATTGGCGCAGGGCGAGACCCAGTACTTC
cdr3_aa: CAISESLAQGETQYF
v_call: TRBV10-3
d_call: -
clone_size: -
j_call: TRBJ2-5

cdr3_nt: TGTGCCAGCAGCCCCGGGGTCGAGCAGTACTTC
cdr3_aa: CASSPGVEQYF
v_call: TRBV5-4
d_call: -
clone_size: -
j_call: TRBJ2-7

cdr3_nt: TGTGCCACCAGCAGAGTACTTACTTGGGACACTGAAGCTTTCTTT
cdr3_aa: CATSRVLTWDTEAFF
v_call: TRBV15
d_call: -
clone_size: -
j_call: TRBJ1-1

cdr3_nt: TGTGCCAGCACTGTATTTGGGGGACCAGATACGCAGTATTTT
cdr3_aa: CASTVFGGPDTQYF
v_call: TRBV11-2
d_call: -
clone_size: -
j_call: TRBJ2-3

cdr3_nt: TGTGCCAGCAGCCCGGGACTAGCGTATACAGATACGCAGTATTTT
cdr3_aa: CASSPGLAYTDTQYF
v_call: TRBV5-4
d_call: TRBD2
clone_size: once
j_call: TRBJ2-3

cdr3_nt: TGTGCCAGCAGCCTCTCCCCCACCACAGATACGCAGTATTTT
cdr3_aa: CASSLSPTTDTQYF
v_call: TRBV6-5
d_call: -
clone_size: -
j_call: TRBJ2-3

cdr3_nt: TGCGCCAGCAGCCCTCGACAGGGGCGTGTTTTGGAGCAGTACTTC
cdr3_aa: CASSPRQGRVLEQYF
v_call: TRBV5-1
d_call: TRBD1
clone_size: few
j_call: TRBJ2-7

cdr3_nt: TGTGCCAGCAGTCAGGGCCAGTTCTTC
cdr3_aa: CASSQGQFF
v_call: TRBV5-8
d_call: -
clone_size: few
j_call: TRBJ2-1

cdr3_nt: -
cdr3_aa: CASVSGQGQPQHF
v_call: TRBV10-3
d_call: -
clone_size: -
j_call: TRBJ1-5

cdr3_nt: TGTGCCAGCAGTTCCGGGACAGGGGGCGGTGGGGCCAACGTCCTGACTTTC
cdr3_aa: CASSSGTGGGGANVLTF
v_call: TRBV28
d_call: TRBD1
clone_size: -
j_call: TRBJ2-6

cdr3_nt: TGCGCCAGCAGCTTGGACAGGTCGTCCTACGAGCAGTACTTC
cdr3_aa: CASSLDRSSYEQYF
v_call: TRBV5-1
d_call: -
clone_size: -
j_call: TRBJ2-7

cdr3_nt: TGTGCCAGCACTGAGGGGGATAGCAATCAGCCCCAGCATTTT
cdr3_aa: CASTEGDSNQPQHF
v_call: TRBV9
d_call: -
clone_size: -
j_call: TRBJ1-5

cdr3_nt: TGTGCCAGCAGCCCAGGGGGCAGGACTCAAGAGACCCAGTACTTC
cdr3_aa: CASSPGGRTQETQYF
v_call: TRBV11-2
d_call: TRBD1
clone_size: -
j_call: TRBJ2-5

cdr3_nt: TGTGCCAGCTCACCACCTGACAGGCCTTCCTACGAGCAGTACTTC
cdr3_aa: CASSPPDRPSYEQYF
v_call: TRBV18
d_call: -
clone_size: -
j_call: TRBJ2-7

cdr3_nt: TGTGCCACCAGCAGTACAGAGCGGAGCGATGAGCAGTTCTTC
cdr3_aa: CATSSTERSDEQFF
v_call: TRBV15
d_call: -
clone_size: -
j_call: TRBJ2-1

cdr3_nt: TGCGCCAGCAGCCGGCTCCGCCAAGAGACCCAGTACTTC
cdr3_aa: CASSRLRQETQYF
v_call: TRBV4-1
d_call: -
clone_size: -
j_call: TRBJ2-5

cdr3_nt: TGTGCCAGCCACAGGAGGGGGCTAGGTATAAATGAGCAGTTCTTC
cdr3_aa: CASHRRGLGINEQFF
v_call: TRBV28
d_call: -
clone_size: -
j_call: TRBJ2-1

cdr3_nt: TGTGCCAGCAGCTTAGGACACTCGAGGGGCAATCAGCCCCAGCATTTT
cdr3_aa: CASSLGHSRGNQPQHF
v_call: TRBV7-8
d_call: -
clone_size: -
j_call: TRBJ1-5

cdr3_nt: TGTGCCAGCAGCGATCTTAGCGGGACGGAGACCCAGTACTTC
cdr3_aa: CASSDLSGTETQYF
v_call: TRBV9
d_call: TRBD2
clone_size: -
j_call: TRBJ2-5

cdr3_nt: TGTGCCAGCAGGGAGCGGGGAAACAATGAGCAGTTCTTC
cdr3_aa: CASRERGNNEQFF
v_call: TRBV13
d_call: TRBD2
clone_size: -
j_call: TRBJ2-1

cdr3_nt: TGTGCCAGCAGCTTAGCCGCCAGCCACAATGAGCAGTTCTTC
cdr3_aa: CASSLAASHNEQFF
v_call: TRBV7-9
d_call: -
clone_size: -
j_call: TRBJ2-1

cdr3_nt: TGTGCCAGCAACCACGACGGTCTCTATAATTCACCCCTCCACTTT
cdr3_aa: CASNHDGLYNSPLHF
v_call: TRBV7-9
d_call: -
clone_size: -
j_call: TRBJ1-6

cdr3_nt: TGTGCCTGGAGTGGCGGAGGTCCCCGCTACACCTTC
cdr3_aa: CAWSGGGPRYTF
v_call: TRBV30
d_call: -
clone_size: -
j_call: TRBJ1-2

cdr3_nt: TGTGCCAGCAGCTTCCCTGGGGCGGAAGCTTTCTTT
cdr3_aa: CASSFPGAEAFF
v_call: TRBV7-6
d_call: -
clone_size: -
j_call: TRBJ1-1

cdr3_nt: TGTGCCAGCAGTTTAGTGAGGGGCGAGCAGTACTTC
cdr3_aa: CASSLVRGEQYF
v_call: TRBV28
d_call: -
clone_size: -
j_call: TRBJ2-7

cdr3_nt: TGCGCCAGCAGCACACGACAGACTAGTCCTCCTGACAATGAGCAGTTCTTC
cdr3_aa: CASSTRQTSPPDNEQFF
v_call: TRBV5-1
d_call: -
clone_size: -
j_call: TRBJ2-1

cdr3_nt: TGTGCCAGCAGTTTATATACATCCTACGAGCAGTACTTC
cdr3_aa: CASSLYTSYEQYF
v_call: TRBV28
d_call: -
clone_size: -
j_call: TRBJ2-7

cdr3_nt: TGTGCCTGGAGTGGAGGACAGGCCGCGCCTAGGGGCAATCAGCCCCAGCATTTT
cdr3_aa: CAWSGGQAAPRGNQPQHF
v_call: TRBV30
d_call: TRBD1
clone_size: -
j_call: TRBJ1-5

cdr3_nt: TGCGCCAGCAGTGAATCCATACGTTGGGGGACCGGGGAGCTGTTTTTT
cdr3_aa: CASSESIRWGTGELFF
v_call: TRBV10-2
d_call: -
clone_size: -
j_call: TRBJ2-2

cdr3_nt: TGCAGCGTTGACGGGAGCGGGGCCAAAAACATTCAGTACTTC
cdr3_aa: CSVDGSGAKNIQYF
v_call: TRBV29-1
d_call: -
clone_size: -
j_call: TRBJ2-4

cdr3_nt: TGTGCCAGCAGTGAAGAGTCCCATCAGCCCCAGCATTTT
cdr3_aa: CASSEESHQPQHF
v_call: TRBV6-5
d_call: -
clone_size: -
j_call: TRBJ1-5

cdr3_nt: TGCAGCGTTGAGCCGATCGGTCACTTC
cdr3_aa: CSVEPIGHF
v_call: TRBV29-1
d_call: -
clone_size: -
j_call: TRBJ2-5

cdr3_nt: TGTGCCAGCAGCTTAGGAGACTATCGCCAAGAGACCCAGTACTTC
cdr3_aa: CASSLGDYRQETQYF
v_call: TRBV7-9
d_call: -
clone_size: few
j_call: TRBJ2-5

cdr3_nt: TGTGCCAGCAGCCCTGGGGGAGTCGGCTATGGCTACACCTTC
cdr3_aa: CASSPGGVGYGYTF
v_call: TRBV27
d_call: -
clone_size: -
j_call: TRBJ1-2

cdr3_nt: TGCGCCAGCAGCTTCGGACAGACAGATACGCAGTATTTT
cdr3_aa: CASSFGQTDTQYF
v_call: TRBV5-1
d_call: -
clone_size: -
j_call: TRBJ2-3

cdr3_nt: TGTGCCAGTAGTCCTAGCGGCCCAGATACGCAGTATTTT
cdr3_aa: CASSPSGPDTQYF
v_call: TRBV19
d_call: TRBD2
clone_size: -
j_call: TRBJ2-3

cdr3_nt: TGTGCCAGCAGTTCAGCAACTAATGAAAAACTGTTTTTT
cdr3_aa: CASSSATNEKLFF
v_call: TRBV27
d_call: -
clone_size: few
j_call: TRBJ1-4

cdr3_nt: TGTGCCAGCAGGTCGGCACCTACAGCCGATACGCAGTATTTT
cdr3_aa: CASRSAPTADTQYF
v_call: TRBV2
d_call: -
clone_size: -
j_call: TRBJ2-3

cdr3_nt: TGTGCCAGCAGCAGGACTAGCGGGAAAGGGGATGAGCAGTTCTTC
cdr3_aa: CASSRTSGKGDEQFF
v_call: TRBV28
d_call: TRBD2
clone_size: -
j_call: TRBJ2-1

cdr3_nt: TGTGCCAGCAGTGAATTCGGTGCAACTAATGAAAAACTGTTTTTT
cdr3_aa: CASSEFGATNEKLFF
v_call: TRBV2
d_call: -
clone_size: -
j_call: TRBJ1-4

cdr3_nt: TGTGCCAGCAGGCCGACAGGGAAGGAAAAACTGTTTTTT
cdr3_aa: CASRPTGKEKLFF
v_call: TRBV7-9
d_call: TRBD1
clone_size: -
j_call: TRBJ1-4

cdr3_nt: TGCGCCAGCAGTCAGCGCTACGACAGGGGGCCCAGGGGTCAGCCCCAGCATTTT
cdr3_aa: CASSQRYDRGPRGQPQHF
v_call: TRBV23-1
d_call: TRBD1
clone_size: -
j_call: TRBJ1-5

cdr3_nt: TGTGCCAGCAGTGACCTGGGAGGGTATAACGGCTACACCTTC
cdr3_aa: CASSDLGGYNGYTF
v_call: TRBV28
d_call: -
clone_size: -
j_call: TRBJ1-2

cdr3_nt: TGTGCCAGCAGTTTAGATTCGACAGGAGCAATCAGCCCCCAGCATTTT
cdr3_aa: CASSLDSTGAISPQHF
v_call: TRBV27
d_call: -
clone_size: -
j_call: TRBJ1-5

cdr3_nt: TGTGCCAGCAGCTTAGCCCTCTCCGGGGGGCATGGCTACACCTTC
cdr3_aa: CASSLALSGGHGYTF
v_call: TRBV11-2
d_call: -
clone_size: once
j_call: TRBJ1-2

cdr3_nt: TGTGCCAGCAGCTTCCGGAAGCGGGATGAGCAGTTCTTC
cdr3_aa: CASSFRKRDEQFF
v_call: TRBV7-9
d_call: -
clone_size: -
j_call: TRBJ2-1